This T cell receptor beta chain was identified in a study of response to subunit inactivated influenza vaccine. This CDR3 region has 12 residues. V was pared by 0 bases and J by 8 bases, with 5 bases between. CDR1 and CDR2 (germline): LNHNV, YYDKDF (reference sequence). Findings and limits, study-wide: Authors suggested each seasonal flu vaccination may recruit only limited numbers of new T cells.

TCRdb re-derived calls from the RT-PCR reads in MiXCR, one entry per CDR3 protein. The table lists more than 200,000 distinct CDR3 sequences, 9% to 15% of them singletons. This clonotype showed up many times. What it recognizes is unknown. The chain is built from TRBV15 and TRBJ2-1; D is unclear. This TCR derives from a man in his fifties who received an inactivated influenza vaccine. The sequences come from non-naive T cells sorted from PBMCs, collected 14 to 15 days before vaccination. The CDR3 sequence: CATSRDFDEQFF. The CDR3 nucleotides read TGTGCCACCAGCAGAGATTTCGATGAGCAGTTCTTC.